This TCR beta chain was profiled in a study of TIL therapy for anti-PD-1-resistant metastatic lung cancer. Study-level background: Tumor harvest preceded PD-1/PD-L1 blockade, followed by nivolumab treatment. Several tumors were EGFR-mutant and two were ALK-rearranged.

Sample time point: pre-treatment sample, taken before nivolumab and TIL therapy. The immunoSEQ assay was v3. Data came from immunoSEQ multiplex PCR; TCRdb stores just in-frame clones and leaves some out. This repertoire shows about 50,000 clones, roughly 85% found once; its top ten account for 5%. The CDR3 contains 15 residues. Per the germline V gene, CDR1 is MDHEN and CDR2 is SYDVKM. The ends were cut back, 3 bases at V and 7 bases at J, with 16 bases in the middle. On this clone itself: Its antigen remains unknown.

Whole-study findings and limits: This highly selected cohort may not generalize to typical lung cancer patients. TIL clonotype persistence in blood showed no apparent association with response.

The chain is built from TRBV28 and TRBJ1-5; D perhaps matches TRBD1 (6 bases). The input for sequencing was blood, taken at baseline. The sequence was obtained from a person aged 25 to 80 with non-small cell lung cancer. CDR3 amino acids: CASSLNREVRQPQHF. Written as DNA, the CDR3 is TGTGCCAGCAGTTTGAACAGGGAAGTCCGGCAGCCCCAGCATTTT. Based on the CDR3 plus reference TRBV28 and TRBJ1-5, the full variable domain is DVKVTQSSRYLVKRTGEKVFLECVQDMDHENMFWYRQDPGLGLRLIYFSYDVKMKEKGDIPEGYSVSREKKERFSLILESASTNQTSMYLCASSLNREVRQPQHFGDGTRLSIL.